This is a list of T cell receptor beta chains from one sample in a study of blood T cell repertoires in COVID-19. Clones were read by immunoSEQ multiplex PCR, and TCRdb kept only the in-frame ones, dropping some. The table lists 85,000 to 130,000 clones, just over 85% of them singletons. The sequencing sample was made of PBMCs or T cells enriched from blood (not recorded which). Source of these receptors: a woman between 50 and 59 years old who had recovered from COVID-19. The CDR3 runs from the conserved cysteine through the conserved F or W. Fields, in order: clone size, V gene, J gene, D gene, CDR3 protein, CDR3 DNA. D genes are given only for firm matches. The listing skips clone size in some rows; elsewhere it reads once, few, many or a size class.

abundance: NA
v_gene: TRBV19
j_gene: TRBJ1-1
d_gene: NA
CDR3aa: CASSIDRVSEAFF
CDR3nt: TGTGCCAGTAGTATAGATCGCGTCTCTGAAGCTTTCTTT

abundance: NA
v_gene: TRBV2
j_gene: TRBJ2-7
d_gene: TRBD2
CDR3aa: CAGARATSGTYEQYF
CDR3nt: TGTGCCGGCGCCCGTGCGACTAGCGGGACATACGAGCAGTACTTC

abundance: NA
v_gene: TRBV19
j_gene: TRBJ1-2
d_gene: TRBD1
CDR3aa: CASSDRGAPYGYTF
CDR3nt: TGTGCCAGTAGTGACAGGGGGGCCCCGTACGGCTACACCTTC

abundance: NA
v_gene: TRBV29-1
j_gene: TRBJ1-2
d_gene: TRBD1
CDR3aa: CSVYRDRDGYTF
CDR3nt: TGCAGCGTTTACAGGGACAGGGATGGCTACACCTTC

abundance: NA
v_gene: TRBV7-9
j_gene: TRBJ2-3
d_gene: NA
CDR3aa: CASSLSGGGDTQYF
CDR3nt: TGTGCCAGCAGCTTATCCGGGGGAGGCGATACGCAGTATTTT

abundance: NA
v_gene: TRBV11-1
j_gene: TRBJ2-7
d_gene: NA
CDR3aa: CASSFAAARGYEQYF
CDR3nt: TGTGCCAGCAGCTTTGCGGCTGCGAGAGGCTACGAGCAGTACTTC

abundance: NA
v_gene: TRBV28
j_gene: TRBJ1-2
d_gene: TRBD1
CDR3aa: CASSLSVIPGQGDGYTF
CDR3nt: TGTGCCAGCAGTTTATCTGTAATTCCCGGACAGGGAGATGGCTACACCTTC

abundance: few
v_gene: TRBV15
j_gene: TRBJ2-7
d_gene: NA
CDR3aa: CATSRGESYEQYF
CDR3nt: TGTGCCACCAGCAGAGGGGAGTCCTACGAGCAGTACTTC

abundance: NA
v_gene: TRBV19
j_gene: TRBJ2-1
d_gene: NA
CDR3aa: CASKSGSYNEQFF
CDR3nt: TGTGCCAGCAAGAGCGGGTCCTACAATGAGCAGTTCTTC

abundance: NA
v_gene: TRBV5-1
j_gene: TRBJ2-7
d_gene: TRBD2
CDR3aa: CASSLETSGPYEQYF
CDR3nt: TGCGCCAGCAGCTTGGAGACTAGCGGCCCCTACGAGCAGTACTTC

abundance: NA
v_gene: TRBV18
j_gene: TRBJ2-7
d_gene: TRBD1
CDR3aa: CASSARTGGATSEQYF
CDR3nt: TGTGCCAGCTCAGCGAGGACAGGGGGCGCAACTAGCGAGCAGTACTTC

abundance: NA
v_gene: TRBV28
j_gene: TRBJ2-7
d_gene: NA
CDR3aa: CASSQPLTGLYEQYF
CDR3nt: TGTGCCAGCAGTCAACCCCTCACCGGTCTATACGAGCAGTACTTC

abundance: NA
v_gene: TRBV7-9
j_gene: TRBJ1-5
d_gene: TRBD1
CDR3aa: CASSLVQGWSSSNQPQHF
CDR3nt: TGTGCCAGCAGCTTAGTACAGGGGTGGTCTTCTAGCAATCAGCCCCAGCATTTT

abundance: NA
v_gene: TRBV10-2
j_gene: TRBJ2-1
d_gene: TRBD2
CDR3aa: CASRPVAGFSYNEQFF
CDR3nt: TGCGCCAGCAGACCTGTAGCGGGATTTTCCTACAATGAGCAGTTCTTC

abundance: NA
v_gene: TRBV29-1
j_gene: TRBJ1-5
d_gene: NA
CDR3aa: CSVGGNSNQPQHF
CDR3nt: TGCAGCGTTGGCGGTAATAGCAATCAGCCCCAGCATTTT

abundance: once
v_gene: TRBV30
j_gene: TRBJ1-1
d_gene: TRBD1
CDR3aa: CAWRPGQTNTEAFF
CDR3nt: TGTGCCTGGAGGCCGGGACAGACGAACACTGAAGCTTTCTTT

abundance: NA
v_gene: TRBV3-1/TRBV3-2
j_gene: TRBJ2-7
d_gene: TRBD1
CDR3aa: CASSRGQGGYEQYF
CDR3nt: TGTGCCAGCAGCCGAGGACAGGGAGGATACGAGCAGTACTTC

abundance: few
v_gene: TRBV5-6
j_gene: TRBJ1-2
d_gene: TRBD1
CDR3aa: CASSTQNRGFPNYGYTF
CDR3nt: TGTGCCAGCAGCACCCAAAACAGGGGTTTCCCCAACTATGGCTACACCTTC

abundance: medium-sized
v_gene: TRBV5-4
j_gene: TRBJ1-2
d_gene: TRBD1
CDR3aa: CASSLLDRGRGYTF
CDR3nt: TGTGCCAGCAGCCTTCTAGACAGGGGGCGGGGCTACACCTTC

abundance: NA
v_gene: TRBV29-1
j_gene: TRBJ2-7
d_gene: NA
CDR3aa: CSARGYEQYF
CDR3nt: TGCAGCGCCAGGGGCTACGAGCAGTACTTC

abundance: NA
v_gene: TRBV19
j_gene: TRBJ1-1
d_gene: NA
CDR3aa: CASSIGGGTEAFF
CDR3nt: TGTGCCAGTAGTATCGGGGGGGGCACTGAAGCTTTCTTT

abundance: once
v_gene: TRBV4-1
j_gene: TRBJ2-7
d_gene: TRBD2
CDR3aa: CASSQGLAGGLYEQYF
CDR3nt: TGCGCCAGCAGCCAAGGCCTAGCGGGAGGGCTGTACGAGCAGTACTTC

abundance: NA
v_gene: TRBV9
j_gene: TRBJ2-7
d_gene: TRBD2
CDR3aa: CASSEAGGDRGLREQYF
CDR3nt: TGTGCCAGCAGCGAGGCCGGGGGGGACCGAGGATTAAGAGAGCAGTACTTC